These T cell receptor beta chains were read from a single sample in a study of shared clonotypes between healthy human individuals. Profiled with immunoSEQ multiplex PCR; TCRdb holds only in-frame clones, not every one. The sample records roughly 1 million clones, approximately 80% being singletons. The sequenced material came from memory CD4+ T cells from PBMCs. These receptor sequences come from a young man in good health. Some clones in this sample may be carry-over from other donors' samples. CDR3s include the opening cysteine and the closing phenylalanine or tryptophan. D genes are given only for firm matches. Not every row has a clone size; where given, it reads once, few, many or a size class.

TRBV7-9,.,few,TRBJ1-3,TGTGCCAGCAGCTTAGTCCAAGGGGACACCATATATTTT,CASSLVQGDTIYF
TRBV27,TRBD1,.,TRBJ1-5,TGTGCCAGCAGTTCCCAAGGACAGGGACAGCCCCAGCATTTT,CASSSQGQGQPQHF
TRBV28,.,.,TRBJ1-5,TGTGCCAGCAGTGTGACAGGCTCAAATCAGCCCCAGCATTTT,CASSVTGSNQPQHF
TRBV5-1,.,few,TRBJ1-1,TGCGCCAGCAGCTTCTCAGGGTGGAACACTGAAGCTTTCTTT,CASSFSGWNTEAFF
TRBV19,.,.,TRBJ2-7,TGTGCCAGTAGTACCGAATCCACCCGGGGGGCCAGGCGGGAGCAGTACTTC,CASSTESTRGARREQYF
TRBV30,.,few,TRBJ2-7,TGTGCCTGGAGTGGGTTCTACGAGCAGTACTTC,CAWSGFYEQYF
TRBV28,TRBD2,.,TRBJ2-4,TGTGCCAGCAGTTTTTTTGGCGGGAGGTGGGGAATTCAGTACTTC,CASSFFGGRWGIQYF
TRBV27,TRBD2,.,TRBJ2-3,TGTGCCAGCAGCCCCGGGGGGAGTACAGATACGCAGTATTTT,CASSPGGSTDTQYF
TRBV11-1,.,few,TRBJ2-1,TGTGCCAGCAGCCTTTATCAAGTGCAGTTCTTC,CASSLYQVQFF
TRBV5-6,.,.,TRBJ1-4,TGTGCCAGCAGCTTGGTTCGCTCCGGGGACAATTCTAATGAAAAACTGTTTTTT,CASSLVRSGDNSNEKLFF
TRBV7-9,.,.,TRBJ1-4,TGTGCCAGCAGCTATGGGATCAGCGGGGAAAAACTGTTTTTT,CASSYGISGEKLFF
TRBV11-2,.,.,TRBJ2-1,TGTGCCAGCAGCCCCCAGAGGGTCGAGCAGTTCTTC,CASSPQRVEQFF
TRBV10-3,TRBD2,.,TRBJ2-1,TGTGCCATCCGGGTGGGGGGGAATGAGCAGTTCTTC,CAIRVGGNEQFF
TRBV5-1,.,.,TRBJ2-3,TGCGCCAGCAGCTTGGTTACGAGCGGCAGCACAGATACGCAGTATTTT,CASSLVTSGSTDTQYF
TRBV7-2,.,.,TRBJ2-7,TGTGCCAGCAGCTCCACGGGGACCTCCTACGAGCAGTACTTC,CASSSTGTSYEQYF
TRBV28,TRBD1,.,TRBJ1-5,TGTGCCAGCAGGGGGGACAGGGGCCGCAATCAGCCCCAGCATTTT,CASRGDRGRNQPQHF
TRBV27,TRBD1,.,TRBJ2-7,TGTGCCAGCAGTCCGACCGGGACAGGGACCTACGAGCAGTACTTC,CASSPTGTGTYEQYF
TRBV5-5,.,.,TRBJ2-6,TGTGCCAGCAGCCCAACAGTCTCTGGGGCCAACGTCCTGACTTTC,CASSPTVSGANVLTF
TRBV10-2,TRBD1,.,TRBJ2-7,TGCGCCAGCACCTCTTCCCCGAGACAGGGGGCCTACGAGCAGTACTTC,CASTSSPRQGAYEQYF
TRBV4-1,.,few,TRBJ2-3,TGCGCCAGCAGCCAAGAATGGCAGATCACAGATACGCAGTATTTT,CASSQEWQITDTQYF
TRBV18,.,.,TRBJ1-5,TGTGCCAGCTCATCATTAGGCAGGGAGGGCAATCAGCCCCAGCATTTT,CASSSLGREGNQPQHF
TRBV5-6,.,.,TRBJ2-7,TGTGCCAGCAGCTTGGGACCGGGGACCGAGCAGTACTTC,CASSLGPGTEQYF
TRBV4-2,TRBD2,.,TRBJ2-7,TGTGCCAGCAGCCAGACTAGCGGGAACTACGAGCAGTACTTC,CASSQTSGNYEQYF
TRBV9,TRBD2,.,TRBJ2-1,TGTGCCAGCGAGACCTCGGGACTAGCGGGAATTAATGAGCAGTTCTTC,CASETSGLAGINEQFF
TRBV6-6,.,once,TRBJ2-7,TGTGCCAGCAGTTACGGGCGGCCGAGCTCCTACGAGCAGTACTTC,CASSYGRPSSYEQYF